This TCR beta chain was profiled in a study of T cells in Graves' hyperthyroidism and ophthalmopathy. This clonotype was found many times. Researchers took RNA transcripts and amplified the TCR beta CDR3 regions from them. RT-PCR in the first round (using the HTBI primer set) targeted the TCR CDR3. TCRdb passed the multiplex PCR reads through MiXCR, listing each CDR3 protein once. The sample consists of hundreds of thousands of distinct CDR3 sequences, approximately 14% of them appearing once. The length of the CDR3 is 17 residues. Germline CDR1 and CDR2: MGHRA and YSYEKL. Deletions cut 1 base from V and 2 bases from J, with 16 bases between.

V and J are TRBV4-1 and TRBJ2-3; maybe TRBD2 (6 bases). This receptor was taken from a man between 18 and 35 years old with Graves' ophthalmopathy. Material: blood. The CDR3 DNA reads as TGCGCCAGCAGCCAAGGTGCCCCGGGACTGATCACAGATACGCAGTATTTT. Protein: CASSQGAPGLITDTQYF.